Shown below are 8 T cell receptor beta chains from a single sample sequenced in a study of blood T cell repertoires in COVID-19. Profiling relied on immunoSEQ multiplex PCR, and the TCRdb table lists in-frame clones only, not all of them. The data contain 450,000 or so clones, approximately 89% of them seen just once; the ten biggest clones take up about 1.6%. The sequencing sample was made of peripheral blood. The receptors originated from a woman in her thirties or forties with COVID-19, enrolled during active disease.

The CDR3 reads CASGGSMGYTF. The CDR3 region has the DNA TGTGCCAGCGGCGGTTCTATGGGCTACACCTTC. The chain is built from TRBV5-6 and TRBJ1-2; D unresolved. The V end lost 7 bases, the J end lost 8 bases, and 12 bases lay between the germline ends. The CDR3 spans 11 residues. CDR1 is SGHDT, CDR2 YYEEEE, per germline.

The V gene is TRBV28, the J gene TRBJ2-7; TRBD2 agrees at 11 bases. The J segment lost 3 bases and the V segment lost 3 bases, leaving 4 bases of the junction unmatched. The CDR3 has 15 residues. Germline CDR1 reads MDHEN; CDR2 reads SYDVKM. The CDR3 loop is CASSFGLAGGYEQYF. The DNA for the CDR3 is TGTGCCAGCAGTTTCGGGCTAGCGGGAGGCTACGAGCAGTACTTC.

The chain employs TRBV28 and TRBJ1-3; no clear D. Germline CDR1 is MDHEN and CDR2 is SYDVKM. The germline V and J ends were trimmed by 2 bases and 2 bases, with 7 bases remaining between them. There are 14 residues in the CDR3. This CDR3 is CASSLGEAGNTIYF. CDR3 nucleotides: TGTGCCAGCAGTTTAGGGGAGGCTGGAAACACCATATATTTT.

The CDR3, as DNA: TGCAGCGGATCCCGCGGTCCCCCGAACACTGAAGCTTTCTTT. Amino acids: CSGSRGPPNTEAFF. J is TRBJ1-1 and V is TRBV29-1; no definite D call. The CDR3 runs 14 residues. Germline V lookup: CDR1 SQVTM, CDR2 ANQGSEA. The V and J ends lost 7 bases and 1 base respectively, with 16 bases between them.

CDR3 DNA: TGTGCCAGCAGTCCGGGACAGGGGGCCCAGCCCCAGCATTTT. It encodes CASSPGQGAQPQHF. This chain connects TRBV6-6 to TRBJ1-5; 12 nucleotides align to TRBD1. After removal of 5 bases from V and 7 bases from J, the junction contained 3 bases not matched to a gene. Germline CDR1 is MNHNY and CDR2 is SVGAGI (reference sequence). CDR3 length equals 14 residues.

The chain combines TRBV6-2 or TRBV6-3 with TRBJ1-1; no reliable D call. The V and J ends lost 0 bases and 5 bases respectively, with 10 bases between them. Looked up from germline, CDR1 is MNHEY and CDR2 is SVGEGT. CDR3 length equals 14 residues. The CDR3: CASSYSQVRTEAFF. CDR3 sequence (DNA): TGTGCCAGCAGTTACTCGCAAGTCAGGACTGAAGCTTTCTTT.

In DNA, the CDR3 is TGTGCCAGCAGCCCTAGGAGCGGGGACACCGGGGAGCTGTTTTTT. As protein: CASSPRSGDTGELFF. The V and J genes are TRBV9 and TRBJ2-2; 7 bases are a match to TRBD2. J gave up 3 bases and V 4 bases, and 6 bases lay outside the gene matches. CDR3 size: 15 residues. Germline V gene lookup returns CDR1 SGDLS and CDR2 YYNGEE.

The CDR3 DNA follows: TGTGCCCGGGCAGGAAGGGGCTCCCTGAAGGGCACTGAAGCTTTCTTT. The encoded protein is CARAGRGSLKGTEAFF. This chain connects TRBV30 to TRBJ1-1; D possibly corresponds to TRBD1 (5 bases). CDR1 is GTSNPN and CDR2 is SVGIG in the germline V gene (reference sequence). The CDR3 runs 16 residues. Between the trimmed V and J ends, which lost 8 bases and 4 bases, there was a span of 26 bases.